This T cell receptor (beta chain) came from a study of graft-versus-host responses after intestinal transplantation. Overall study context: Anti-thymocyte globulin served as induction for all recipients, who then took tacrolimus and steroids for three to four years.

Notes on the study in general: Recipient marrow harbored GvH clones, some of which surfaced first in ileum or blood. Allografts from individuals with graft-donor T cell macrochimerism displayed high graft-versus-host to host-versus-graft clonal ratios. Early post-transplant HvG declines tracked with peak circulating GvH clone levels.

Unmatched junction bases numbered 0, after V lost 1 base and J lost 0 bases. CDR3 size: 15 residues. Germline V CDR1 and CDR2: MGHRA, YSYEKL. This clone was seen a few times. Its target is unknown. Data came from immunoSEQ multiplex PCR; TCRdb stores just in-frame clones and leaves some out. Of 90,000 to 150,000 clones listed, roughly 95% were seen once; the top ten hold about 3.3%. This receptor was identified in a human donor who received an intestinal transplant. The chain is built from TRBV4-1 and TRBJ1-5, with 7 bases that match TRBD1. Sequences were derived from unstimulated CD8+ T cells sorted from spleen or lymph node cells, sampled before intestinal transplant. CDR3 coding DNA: TGCGCCAGCAGCCAAGGGACAGGTAGCAATCAGCCCCAGCATTTT. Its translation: CASSQGTGSNQPQHF.